The 15 T cell receptor beta chains below come from one sample, sequenced in a study of TIL therapy for anti-PD-1-resistant metastatic lung cancer (dated by TCRdb to the early 2020s). The immunoSEQ v3 hsTCRB kit was used to amplify TCR beta CDR3 regions from genomic DNA through bias-controlled multiplex PCR. In its TCRdb copy, this immuneACCESS table keeps in-frame sequences only and misses some clones. Where compared with another copy, unresolved V genes explain less than half of these, and the others have no known cause. Present in this sample are about 52,000 clones, 65% to 80% of which were seen just once. The ten largest clones take up under 5.5% of the sample. The sample's time point, from its label and the paper: pre-treatment sample, taken before nivolumab and TIL therapy. Material: blood, obtained at baseline. These TCRs come from a woman between 30 and 85 years old with non-small cell lung cancer.

V and J are TRBV13 and TRBJ2-2; 10 bases are shared with TRBD1. The CDR3 has 17 amino acids. V shed 0 bases, J shed 4 bases, and the junction held 5 bases outside the gene matches. Germline CDR1 PRHDT, CDR2 FYEKMQ (reference sequence). The CDR3 loop is CASSLGTGGLVTGELFF. The CDR3 nucleotides read TGTGCCAGCAGCTTAGGGACAGGGGGCTTGGTCACCGGGGAGCTGTTTTTT.

There are a few counts of this clone. The chain has TRBV5-1 and TRBJ1-2, with D perhaps TRBD1 (6 bases). The CDR3 has 14 amino acids. Germline V gene data show CDR1 as SGHRS and CDR2 as YFSETQ. The V gene lost 1 base and the J gene lost 6 bases, with 13 bases spanning the gap. The CDR3 sequence is CASSLTPEGDGYTF. The CDR3, as DNA: TGCGCCAGCAGCTTGACCCCGGAGGGGGATGGCTACACCTTC.

V gene TRBV6-1 combines with J gene TRBJ1-1; perhaps TRBD1 as D (6 bases). Germline CDR1 and CDR2: MNHNS and SASEGT. V shed 4 bases and J shed 1 base, with 16 bases lying between them. CDR3 length: 16 amino acids. CDR3 coding DNA: TGTGCCAGCAGTGGAACTGAAGGCAGGGGGAACACTGAAGCTTTCTTT. This translates into CASSGTEGRGNTEAFF.

The chain carries TRBV19 and TRBJ1-1, with TRBD1 matching over 10 bases. Germline V CDR1 and CDR2: LNHDA, SQIVND (reference sequence). This CDR3 has 17 amino acids. J was trimmed by 0 bases and V by 4 bases; bases with no gene match: 8. The CDR3: CASSSRQGARVNTEAFF. In DNA form, the CDR3 reads TGTGCCAGTAGTAGCCGACAGGGGGCTAGGGTGAACACTGAAGCTTTCTTT.

This clone was seen more than once but under ten times. The chain is built from TRBV7-8 and TRBJ1-5; no firm D call. V dropped 1 base and J dropped 3 bases, with 7 bases sitting between them. Germline V gene lookup returns CDR1 SGHVS and CDR2 FQNEAQ. The CDR3 runs 14 residues. In nucleotides, the CDR3 is TGTGCCAGCAGCTTAGGAAGGATCAATCAGCCCCAGCATTTT. Protein: CASSLGRINQPQHF.

The CDR3 spells CASSLEGLGNSPLHF. In nucleotides, the CDR3 is TGCGCCAGCAGCTTGGAAGGGCTAGGCAATTCACCCCTCCACTTT. The V call is TRBV5-1, the J call TRBJ1-6; D remains ambiguous. CDR3 length: 15 residues. Germline values: CDR1 SGHRS, CDR2 YFSETQ. Trimming left V 0 bases short and J 7 bases short, with 11 bases between.

This clone was found once. The chain joins TRBV11-3 to TRBJ2-3; tentatively, D is TRBD1 (5 bases). Germline V CDR1 and CDR2: SGHNT, YENEEA. The length of the CDR3 is 15 residues. Trimming stripped 2 bases from V and 3 bases from J, with 12 bases between. CDR3 residues: CASSLSGMYTDTQYF. DNA for the CDR3: TGTGCCAGCAGCTTATCAGGGATGTATACAGATACGCAGTATTTT.

This clone was seen a few times. The chain uses TRBV10-3 and TRBJ1-1, with 7 bases lining up with TRBD1. The CDR3 loop spans 13 amino acids. V lost 11 bases, J lost 1 base, and 7 bases stayed unmatched. Germline CDR1 and CDR2: ENHRY and SYGVKD. In nucleotides, the CDR3 is TGTGCCGTAAGGGGACAGCCGAACACTGAAGCTTTCTTT. It specifies CAVRGQPNTEAFF.

The J gene is TRBJ1-2, the V gene TRBV6-5; D unclear. The V and J ends lost 5 bases and 4 bases respectively, with 14 bases between them. This CDR3 is 14 amino acids long. Germline V gene data show CDR1 as MNHEY and CDR2 as SVGAGI. For the CDR3, the DNA is TGTGCCAGCAGTCACCCGGACGGGCCCTATGGCTACACCTTC. It is translated as CASSHPDGPYGYTF.

The chain joins TRBV28 to TRBJ2-3; no definite D call. With 5 bases removed from V and 6 bases from J, the gap between germline ends came to 9 bases. Germline CDR1 is MDHEN and CDR2 is SYDVKM. The CDR3 consists of 12 residues. CDR3 nucleotide sequence: TGTGCCAGCAGTACCCCAAGGGATACGCAGTATTTT. Its translation is CASSTPRDTQYF. Variable domain in full (rest from reference TRBV28 and TRBJ2-3): DVKVTQSSRYLVKRTGEKVFLECVQDMDHENMFWYRQDPGLGLRLIYFSYDVKMKEKGDIPEGYSVSREKKERFSLILESASTNQTSMYLCASSTPRDTQYFGPGTRLTVL.

The chain combines TRBV4-2 with TRBJ2-3; the match to TRBD2 covers 11 bases. V lost 4 bases and J lost 0; bases outside the gene matches: 6. CDR3 length: 17 residues. Germline V gene lookup returns CDR1 LGHNA and CDR2 YNFKEQ. This CDR3 is CASSPLAGGGSTDTQYF. The CDR3 DNA reads as TGTGCCAGCAGCCCTCTAGCGGGGGGCGGTAGCACAGATACGCAGTATTTT.

This chain links TRBV13 with TRBJ1-1; D gene ambiguous. The germline CDR1 and CDR2 sequences are PRHDT and FYEKMQ (reference sequence). V was pared by 2 bases and J by 0 bases, with 16 bases between. The CDR3 contains 17 residues. For the CDR3, the DNA is TGTGCCAGCAGCTTAACCGGGATGCACGATATGAACACTGAAGCTTTCTTT. Translation gives CASSLTGMHDMNTEAFF.

This clone was detected a few times. The genes are TRBV10-3 and TRBJ1-2; D gene uncertain. V was clipped by 6 bases and J by 1 base, with 18 bases between them. Germline values: CDR1 ENHRY, CDR2 SYGVKD. This CDR3 spans 16 amino acids. As DNA, the CDR3 is TGTGCCATCAGCATAGTCCAGGCAGAGGATAACTATGGCTACACCTTC. Protein sequence: CAISIVQAEDNYGYTF.

This rearrangement joins TRBV19 to TRBJ1-5; 7 nucleotides agree with TRBD1. The CDR3 has 18 residues. Germline V gene data show CDR1 as LNHDA and CDR2 as SQIVND (reference sequence). Trimming at V came to 6 bases and at J to 6 bases, leaving 20 bases not matched to a gene. The CDR3 sequence is CASRTRSPRGARGQPQHF. The DNA of the CDR3 is TGTGCCAGTAGAACGCGCTCCCCCAGGGGGGCGCGGGGTCAGCCCCAGCATTTT.

The genes are TRBV11-2 and TRBJ2-1, with 8 positions matching TRBD2. Looked up from germline, CDR1 is SGHAT and CDR2 is FQNNGV. V lost 5 bases to trimming and J lost 6 bases; unmatched junction nucleotides: 3. This CDR3 region has 13 residues. This CDR3 reads CASSLGTSNEQFF. The CDR3 coding sequence is TGTGCCAGCAGCCTCGGGACTAGCAATGAGCAGTTCTTC. Looking up the rest from reference TRBV11-2 and TRBJ2-1 gives the full variable domain: EAGVAQSPRYKIIEKRQSVAFWCNPISGHATLYWYQQILGQGPKLLIQFQNNGVVDDSQLPKDRFSAERLKGVDSTLKIQPAKLEDSAVYLCASSLGTSNEQFFGPGTRLTVL.